These 23 T cell receptor beta chains were all obtained from the same sample, sequenced in a study of blood T cell repertoires in COVID-19. Generated by immunoSEQ multiplex PCR, the TCRdb table keeps only in-frame clones and is missing some. The sample carries 100,000 or so clones, around 80% recorded once. Material for sequencing was peripheral blood. These receptors were collected from a woman older than 75 with acute or convalescent COVID-19.

The gene calls are TRBV6-5 and TRBJ1-2, with 8 nucleotides matching TRBD1. Unmatched junction bases numbered 5, after V lost 10 bases and J lost 1 base. The CDR3 length is 13 residues. In germline, CDR1 is MNHEY, CDR2 SVGAGI. The CDR3 spells CATRQGLNYGYTF. DNA of the CDR3: TGTGCCACGAGACAGGGGCTTAACTATGGCTACACCTTC.

This clone was detected only a few times. The V call is TRBV10-3, the J call TRBJ2-2; 12 bases map to TRBD2. V gave up 4 bases and J gave up 6 bases; unmatched junction bases: 0. CDR3 length: 14 residues. Germline lookup yields CDR1 ENHRY and CDR2 SYGVKD. The CDR3 sequence: CAISGLAGAGELFF. The DNA for the CDR3 is TGTGCCATCAGTGGACTAGCGGGAGCCGGGGAGCTGTTTTTT.

The chain carries TRBV5-6 and TRBJ2-3; TRBD2 matches at 13 bases. The CDR3 is made up of 14 amino acids. After removal of 7 bases from V and 6 bases from J, the junction contained 5 bases not matched to a gene. Germline assignment: CDR1 SGHDT and CDR2 YYEEEE. Here the CDR3 reads CASSGLAGKDTQYF. The CDR3 bases are TGTGCCAGCTCGGGACTAGCGGGAAAGGATACGCAGTATTTT. The variable domain in full, with the rest retrieved from reference TRBV5-6 and TRBJ2-3, is DAGVTQSPTHLIKTRGQQVTLRCSPKSGHDTVSWYQQALGQGPQFIFQYYEEEERQRGNFPDRFSGHQFPNYSSELNVNALLLGDSALYLCASSGLAGKDTQYFGPGTRLTVL.

This clone was picked up a small number of times. The rearrangement uses TRBV5-4 and TRBJ2-1; 7 positions match TRBD1. There are 15 residues in the CDR3. Trimming at V came to 5 bases and at J to 12 bases, leaving 17 bases not matched to a gene. Germline V gene sequence: CDR1 SGHNT, CDR2 YYREEE (reference sequence). CDR3 in DNA: TGTGCCAGCAGTCCCGGGACAGCCCAGGTTGGGGGGCAGTTCTTC. Its translation: CASSPGTAQVGGQFF. Full variable domain (remainder filled in from reference TRBV5-4 and TRBJ2-1): ETGVTQSPTHLIKTRGQQVTLRCSSQSGHNTVSWYQQALGQGPQFIFQYYREEENGRGNFPPRFSGLQFPNYSSELNVNALELDDSALYLCASSPGTAQVGGQFFGPGTRLTVL.

V and J are TRBV27 and TRBJ1-1; maybe TRBD1 (6 bases). There are 14 residues in the CDR3. Trimming stripped 2 bases from V and 5 bases from J, with 12 bases between. Germline V gene lookup returns CDR1 MNHEY and CDR2 SMNVEV (reference sequence). DNA of the CDR3: TGTGCCAGCAGTTTAAGGCAGGGGTTTACTGAAGCTTTCTTT. As protein: CASSLRQGFTEAFF.

V gene TRBV2 combines with J gene TRBJ2-4; TRBD2 might be the D (6 bases). CDR1 is SNHLY and CDR2 is FYNNEI in the germline V gene. Trimming pared 2 bases from V and 4 bases from J, leaving 9 bases between. The CDR3 extends over 14 amino acids. The CDR3 DNA is TGTGCCAGCAGTGAACGTGGACTAAAAAACATTCAGTACTTC. Amino acids: CASSERGLKNIQYF. Complete variable domain (other parts from reference TRBV2 and TRBJ2-4): EPEVTQTPSHQVTQMGQEVILRCVPISNHLYFYWYRQILGQKVEFLVSFYNNEISEKSEIFDDQFSVERPDGSNFTLKIRSTKLEDSAMYFCASSERGLKNIQYFGAGTRLSVL.

This clone was found many times. The rearrangement uses TRBV6-5 and TRBJ2-7, with D perhaps matching TRBD2 (5 bases). CDR1 MNHEY and CDR2 SVGAGI come from the germline V gene. Trimming cost V 6 bases and J 0 bases, with 9 bases left between them. This CDR3 is 13 amino acids long. CDR3 coding DNA: TGTGCCAGCAGCCGGGAAAGCTCCTACGAGCAGTACTTC. This codes for CASSRESSYEQYF.

The chain couples TRBV7-8 to TRBJ2-1; D is perhaps TRBD1 (5 bases). The CDR3 extends over 16 amino acids. V shed 2 bases and J shed 6 bases, with 17 bases lying between them. CDR1 SGHVS and CDR2 FQNEAQ come from the germline V gene. For the CDR3, the DNA is TGTGCCAGCAGCTTACGCGGCCCCCAAAGGGGCAATGAGCAGTTCTTC. Translating it yields CASSLRGPQRGNEQFF.

The V call is TRBV2, the J call TRBJ1-5, with a possible D match to TRBD1 (5 bases). Germline CDR1 is SNHLY and CDR2 is FYNNEI. This CDR3 contains 14 residues. V lost 5 bases and J lost 1, with 9 bases in between. The CDR3, as DNA: TGTGCCAGCAGTCCTTCAGGGAGCAATCAGCCCCAGCATTTT. It encodes CASSPSGSNQPQHF.

The chain carries TRBV6-4 and TRBJ2-3; 9 nucleotides align to TRBD2. After removal of 2 bases from V and 2 bases from J, the junction contained 5 bases not matched to a gene. The CDR3 loop spans 16 amino acids. Germline-derived CDR1 and CDR2 are MRHNA and SNTAGT. The CDR3 loop is CASSDMASGTTDTQYF. CDR3 coding DNA: TGTGCCAGCAGTGACATGGCTAGCGGGACCACAGATACGCAGTATTTT.

In its sample, this clone was seen once. V and J are TRBV6-2 or TRBV6-3 and TRBJ2-7; possibly TRBD2 for D (5 bases). V was trimmed by 6 bases and J by 4 bases, leaving 19 bases between them. Germline-derived CDR1 and CDR2 are MNHEY and SVGEGT. The CDR3 runs to 15 residues. CDR3 sequence reads: CASSPGGSLDYEQYF. CDR3 bases: TGTGCCAGCAGCCCCGGAGGCAGCTTAGATTACGAGCAGTACTTC.

This sequence joins TRBV28 and TRBJ1-5, with 9 bases matching TRBD1. This CDR3 region has 16 residues. With V trimmed by 5 bases and J by 4 bases, 9 bases remained unmatched. Germline loops: CDR1 MDHEN, CDR2 SYDVKM. CDR3 region: CASSIRHRGPNQPQHF. CDR3 in DNA: TGTGCCAGCAGTATACGGCACAGGGGGCCGAATCAGCCCCAGCATTTT.

This rearrangement joins TRBV28 to TRBJ2-7; D is possibly TRBD1 (8 bases). CDR1 is MDHEN and CDR2 is SYDVKM in the germline V gene. This CDR3 comprises 15 residues. V shed 9 bases and J shed 3 bases, with 21 bases lying between them. The CDR3 loop is CASTGGDSGHYEQYF. The CDR3 DNA sequence: TGTGCCAGTACAGGGGGGGACTCTGGACACTACGAGCAGTACTTC.

In regard to this clone: This may be a read error, as it is one base from a much larger clone. This sequence joins TRBV7-9 and TRBJ1-2; TRBD1 is a possible D gene (5 bases). V lost 5 bases, J lost 4 bases, and 8 bases lay in between. Germline V CDR1 and CDR2: SEHNR, FQNEAQ (reference sequence). The CDR3 runs 12 residues. The CDR3 DNA sequence: TGTGCCAGCAGCCGTGACAGCTATGGCTACACCTTC. Amino acid sequence: CASSRDSYGYTF.

This clone was found once. The V call is TRBV29-1, the J call TRBJ1-2; D may be TRBD1 (6 bases). Per germline, CDR1 SQVTM and CDR2 ANQGSEA. V lost 6 bases and J lost 1, with 18 bases in between. This CDR3 has 15 residues. CDR3 bases: TGCAGCGTCGATGACAGGAAACCGATTAACTATGGCTACACCTTC. Translating it yields CSVDDRKPINYGYTF.

This rearrangement joins TRBV18 to TRBJ1-5; D possibly corresponds to TRBD1 (5 bases). Germline CDR1 KGHSH, CDR2 LQKENI. The CDR3 length is 16 residues. V lost 4 bases, J lost 1 base, and 14 bases lay in between. CDR3: CASSLGGGDSNQPQHF. CDR3 bases: TGTGCCAGCTCACTCGGCGGGGGTGACAGCAATCAGCCCCAGCATTTT.

The rearrangement uses TRBV2 and TRBJ2-5; 9 nucleotides align to TRBD1. Germline V gene data show CDR1 as SNHLY and CDR2 as FYNNEI. With 5 bases clipped from V and 3 bases from J, the junction kept 1 base outside the gene matches. This CDR3 contains 13 residues. CDR3: CASSRDREETQYF. In nucleotides, the CDR3 is TGTGCCAGCAGTCGGGACAGGGAAGAGACCCAGTACTTC.

This clone was seen repeatedly, ten times or more. The V gene is TRBV3-1 (or the pseudogene TRBV3-2), the J gene TRBJ1-1; D gene uncertain. The germline V gene encodes CDR1 LGHDT and CDR2 YNNKEL (reference sequence). The CDR3 has 15 residues. Trimming stripped 5 bases from V and 5 bases from J, with 18 bases between. The CDR3 coding sequence is TGTGCCAGCAGCTACCAACAGCGGGGTGGGACTGAAGCTTTCTTT. Protein: CASSYQQRGGTEAFF.

This chain joins TRBV19 and TRBJ2-2; 8 bases line up with TRBD1. V shed 5 bases, J shed 5 bases, and the junction held 7 bases outside the gene matches. Germline values: CDR1 LNHDA, CDR2 SQIVND (reference sequence). The CDR3 is 15 amino acids. The CDR3 nucleotides are TGTGCCAGTAGTGACCCGGGACAGGTAACCGGGGAGCTGTTTTTT. Amino acid sequence: CASSDPGQVTGELFF. Drawing the rest from reference TRBV19 and TRBJ2-2, the complete variable domain is DGGITQSPKYLFRKEGQNVTLSCEQNLNHDAMYWYRQDPGQGLRLIYYSQIVNDFQKGDIAEGYSVSREKKESFPLTVTSAQKNPTAFYLCASSDPGQVTGELFFGEGSRLTVL.

This sequence joins TRBV12-3 or TRBV12-4 and TRBJ1-2; tentative D call: TRBD1 (6 bases). V was trimmed by 6 bases and J by 6 bases, leaving 14 bases between them. CDR3 length: 13 residues. CDR3 amino acids: CASSPQGWDGYTF. CDR3 sequence (DNA): TGTGCCAGCAGCCCACAGGGATGGGATGGCTACACCTTC.

The chain employs TRBV28 and TRBJ1-4; the D is unclear. Trimming removed 1 base from V and 5 bases from J, with 11 bases in between. In germline, CDR1 is MDHEN, CDR2 SYDVKM. CDR3 length equals 15 residues. The CDR3 here is CASSLSGDTNEKLFF. In DNA, the CDR3 is TGTGCCAGCAGTTTATCCGGGGATACAAATGAAAAACTGTTTTTT. The variable domain in full, with the rest retrieved from reference TRBV28 and TRBJ1-4, is DVKVTQSSRYLVKRTGEKVFLECVQDMDHENMFWYRQDPGLGLRLIYFSYDVKMKEKGDIPEGYSVSREKKERFSLILESASTNQTSMYLCASSLSGDTNEKLFFGSGTQLSVL.

The V gene is TRBV11-2, the J gene TRBJ2-5; 11 bases line up with TRBD2. The V gene end was trimmed by 1 base and the J gene end by 4 bases; junction bases not matched to a gene: 8. The V gene's germline CDR1 is SGHAT and CDR2 FQNNGV. This CDR3 comprises 17 residues. The CDR3 sequence: CASSLGRRGLAGETQYF. CDR3 nucleotide sequence: TGTGCCAGCAGCTTAGGCCGGAGAGGACTAGCGGGAGAGACCCAGTACTTC.

V is TRBV2 and J is TRBJ1-2; 10 bases align to TRBD1. Germline CDR1 SNHLY, CDR2 FYNNEI. The CDR3 has 13 residues. V trimming: 6 bases; J trimming: 8 bases; junction bases outside the gene matches: 6. The chain's CDR3 is CASRSGQGKGYTF. CDR3 DNA sequence: TGTGCCAGCAGGTCGGGACAGGGGAAAGGCTACACCTTC.